This T cell receptor beta chain was recovered during a study of T cell responses to AZD1222 COVID-19 vaccine. Study-wide findings and caveats: A reported finding is that nearly half of spike-specific TCRs target unmutated variant regions. Increased Spike-specific TCR breadth and depth were observed after two AZD1222 doses. Spike was spanned by vaccine-associated CD4 TCRs, with dominance at 160-218 and 743-854. Clonal diversity was possibly underestimated, and the donors were mostly white British, with more females.

TCRdb's copy holds only in-frame clones and misses some; the assay was immunoSEQ multiplex PCR. The data hold over 90,000 clones, with about nine tenths observed a single time. The germline V gene has CDR1 KGHSH and CDR2 LQKENI. The CDR3 is 16 residues long. Trimming shortened V by 0 bases and J by 6 bases, and 15 bases separated the two germline ends. With respect to this clone: As yet, its antigen is unknown.

This sequence was found in an adult in good health. This sample comprised peripheral blood, obtained on day 0 of AZD1222 vaccination. V usage is TRBV18 and J usage is TRBJ2-1; TRBD2 is a possible D gene (7 bases). The CDR3 protein is CASSPPGGGGGNEQFF. CDR3 in DNA: TGTGCCAGCTCACCACCGGGAGGGGGGGGTGGCAATGAGCAGTTCTTC.